This T cell receptor beta chain was profiled in a study of CD8 T cells in Susac syndrome. Study conclusions and caveats: As the study acknowledged, the number of individuals who were part of its TCR sequencing and HLA analysis was relatively small.

The RNA, about 0.5 to 1 ug, was put through reverse transcription using random hexamers. TCRdb reprocessed the immunoSEQ multiplex PCR reads with MiXCR, giving one entry per CDR3 protein. Among 160,000 or so distinct CDR3 sequences listed, 95% were seen once. Germline V gene sequence: CDR1 SEHNR, CDR2 FQNEAQ (reference sequence). V lost 3 bases to trimming and J lost 0 bases, with 6 bases between them. CDR3 size: 15 residues. Details on this clonotype: Its specificity is unknown.

The multiple sclerosis controls were treatment-naive patients with relapsing-remitting disease that was stable or active. The chain uses TRBV7-9 and TRBJ1-6; D not certain. The sequenced material came from CD8+ T cells from PBMCs. The source is a human donor with multiple sclerosis. In DNA, the CDR3 is TGTGCCAGCAGCTTTCATAGCTCCTATAATTCACCCCTCCACTTT. The encoded protein is CASSFHSSYNSPLHF.